The 13 T cell receptor beta chains below come from one sample, sequenced in a study of blood T cell repertoires in COVID-19. TCRdb keeps only in-frame clones here, not all; method: immunoSEQ multiplex PCR. This table has approximately 70,000 clones, more than 85% appearing once. The sequenced sample was peripheral blood. The receptors were sampled from a human donor with active COVID-19. The donor label of this sample is uncertain.

The CDR3 region is CASSPQGTGWTGELFF. The CDR3 nucleotides read TGTGCCAGCTCACCACAGGGGACAGGATGGACCGGGGAGCTGTTTTTT. This chain connects TRBV18 to TRBJ2-2, with 8 nucleotides matching TRBD1. The CDR3 has 16 residues. Unmatched junction bases numbered 6, after V lost 1 base and J lost 5 bases. Germline loops: CDR1 KGHSH, CDR2 LQKENI.

The rearrangement links TRBV18 to TRBJ2-7; TRBD2 agrees at 10 bases. The V and J ends lost 0 bases and 4 bases, in that order; junction bases with no gene match: 15. The CDR3 consists of 19 residues. Germline V gene sequence: CDR1 KGHSH, CDR2 LQKENI. CDR3 amino acids: CASSPPSGLAGAKGYEQYF. CDR3 sequence (DNA): TGTGCCAGCTCACCACCGAGTGGTCTAGCGGGAGCCAAGGGGTACGAGCAGTACTTC.

The chain links TRBV28 to TRBJ2-7, with D perhaps TRBD2 (5 bases). The ends were cut back, 7 bases at V and 2 bases at J, with 15 bases in the middle. There are 14 residues in the CDR3. Germline V lookup: CDR1 MDHEN, CDR2 SYDVKM. The CDR3 DNA reads TGTGCCAGCACCGTCTCGGGGTTTACCTACGAGCAGTACTTC. Translated, it gives CASTVSGFTYEQYF. Using reference TRBV28 and TRBJ2-7 for the parts outside the CDR3, the full variable domain is DVKVTQSSRYLVKRTGEKVFLECVQDMDHENMFWYRQDPGLGLRLIYFSYDVKMKEKGDIPEGYSVSREKKERFSLILESASTNQTSMYLCASTVSGFTYEQYFGPGTRLTVT.

A note on this clone: In the same sample, other DNA sequences code for this CDR3. The rearrangement uses TRBV7-9 and TRBJ2-2; the D is unclear. The CDR3 is 13 amino acids. Germline-derived CDR1 and CDR2 are SEHNR and FQNEAQ (reference sequence). Trimming cost V 1 base and J 5 bases, with 5 bases left between them. CDR3 coding DNA: TGTGCCAGCAGCTTAGTTTCTACCGGGGAGCTGTTTTTT. The encoded protein is CASSLVSTGELFF.

The genes are TRBV24-1 and TRBJ2-7, with D possibly TRBD2 on 6 matching bases. The CDR3 runs to 15 residues. From germline, CDR1 is KGHDR and CDR2 SFDVKD. Trimming left V 1 base short and J 3 bases short, with 12 bases between. In DNA, the CDR3 is TGTGCCACCAGTGATTTCCGGCAGGGAGGCTACGAGCAGTACTTC. Translation gives CATSDFRQGGYEQYF.

The V and J genes are TRBV28 and TRBJ2-7, with 7 bases that match TRBD2. There are 12 residues in the CDR3. Trimming took 4 bases from V and 7 from J; bases not matched to a gene: 4. Per germline, CDR1 MDHEN and CDR2 SYDVKM. DNA of the CDR3: TGTGCCAGCAGTTCCGGGGGGAGAGAGCAGTACTTC. Protein sequence: CASSSGGREQYF.

The V gene is TRBV28, the J gene TRBJ2-7; 8 bases line up with TRBD1. With V trimmed by 8 bases and J by 5 bases, 5 bases remained unmatched. The CDR3 loop spans 12 amino acids. Germline V gene data show CDR1 as MDHEN and CDR2 as SYDVKM. CDR3 coding DNA: TGTGCCAGCGGACAGGGTTACAACGAGCAGTACTTC. This sequence encodes CASGQGYNEQYF.

This chain uses TRBV7-3 with TRBJ2-1; tentative D call: TRBD1 (5 bases). Germline assignment: CDR1 SGHTA and CDR2 FQGTGA. The CDR3 covers 13 residues. Trimming took 4 bases from V and 8 from J, leaving 12 bases between them. The chain's CDR3 is CASSSQGQDEQFF. The CDR3 DNA sequence: TGTGCCAGCAGCTCTCAGGGTCAAGATGAGCAGTTCTTC.

This chain joins TRBV28 and TRBJ1-2, with D possibly matching TRBD1 (5 bases). The CDR3 contains 13 residues. Trimming pared 6 bases from V and 3 bases from J, leaving 11 bases between. Looked up from germline, CDR1 is MDHEN and CDR2 is SYDVKM. The CDR3 is CASSRLQDYGYTF. The CDR3, as DNA: TGTGCCAGCAGCCGTTTACAGGACTATGGCTACACCTTC.

The chain recombines TRBV5-1 with TRBJ1-3; 9 nucleotides align to TRBD1. Germline CDR1 SGHRS, CDR2 YFSETQ. Unmatched junction bases numbered 8, after V lost 4 bases and J lost 0 bases. This CDR3 spans 17 amino acids. The CDR3 protein is CASSPPGTGNSGNTIYF. In nucleotides, the CDR3 is TGCGCCAGCAGCCCCCCCGGGACAGGGAACTCTGGAAACACCATATATTTT.

The chain links TRBV25-1 to TRBJ2-5; 10 nucleotides match TRBD2. The germline V gene has CDR1 MGHDK and CDR2 SYGVNS. After removal of 5 bases from V and 2 bases from J, the junction contained 5 bases not matched to a gene. The CDR3 is 15 residues long. In nucleotides, the CDR3 is TGTGCCAGCAGTTGGGGGACTAGCGTACAAGAGACCCAGTACTTC. As protein: CASSWGTSVQETQYF.

This chain joins TRBV21-1 and TRBJ2-2; the table gives TRBD1 as D, unverified against the DNA. TRBV21-1 is an annotated pseudogene. The CDR3 covers 16 residues. The CDR3, as DNA: TGTGCCAGCAGCAAAGTGAGACAGGGGCTTGCCGGGGAGCTGTTTTTT. It specifies CASSKVRQGLAGELFF.

The chain has TRBV7-2 and TRBJ1-4; TRBD1 might be the D (6 bases). The germline V and J ends were trimmed by 5 bases and 2 bases, with 12 bases remaining between them. This CDR3 contains 15 residues. The V gene's germline CDR1 is SGHTA and CDR2 FQGNSA. The DNA of the CDR3 is TGTGCCAGCAGCATACAGGGTGGCACTAATGAAAAACTGTTTTTT. Protein: CASSIQGGTNEKLFF.